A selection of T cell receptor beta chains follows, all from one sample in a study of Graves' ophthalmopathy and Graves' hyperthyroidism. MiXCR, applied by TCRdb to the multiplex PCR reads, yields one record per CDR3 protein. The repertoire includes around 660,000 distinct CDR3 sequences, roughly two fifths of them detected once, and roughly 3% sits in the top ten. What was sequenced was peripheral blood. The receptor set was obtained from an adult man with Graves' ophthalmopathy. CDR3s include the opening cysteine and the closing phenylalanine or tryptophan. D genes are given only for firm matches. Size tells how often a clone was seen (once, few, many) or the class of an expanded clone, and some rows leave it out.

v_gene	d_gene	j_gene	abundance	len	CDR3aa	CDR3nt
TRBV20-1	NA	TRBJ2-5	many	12	CSARTAQETQYF	TGCAGTGCTAGGACGGCTCAAGAGACCCAGTACTTC
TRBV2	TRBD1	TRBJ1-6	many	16	CASSSRSTGHNSPLHF	TGTGCCAGCAGTTCTCGCTCGACAGGGCATAATTCACCCCTCCACTTT
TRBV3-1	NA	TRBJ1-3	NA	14	CASSRDNSGNTIYF	TGTGCCAGCAGCCGGGACAACTCTGGAAACACCATATATTTT
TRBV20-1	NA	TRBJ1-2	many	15	CSARTVESWGYGYTF	TGCAGTGCTAGAACAGTAGAGTCTTGGGGGTATGGCTACACCTTC
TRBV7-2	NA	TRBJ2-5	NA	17	CASSQVQGPLGAETQYF	TGTGCCAGCAGCCAAGTACAAGGGCCTTTAGGCGCAGAGACCCAGTACTTC
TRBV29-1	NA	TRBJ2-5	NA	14	CSVESVGGQETQYF	TGCAGCGTTGAATCGGTAGGGGGCCAAGAGACCCAGTACTTC
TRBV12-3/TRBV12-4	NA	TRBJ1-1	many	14	CASRARLRGPEAFF	TGTGCCAGCAGAGCGAGGCTGAGGGGACCTGAAGCTTTCTTT
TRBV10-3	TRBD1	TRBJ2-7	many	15	CAIRGVTGWNSEQYF	TGTGCCATCAGAGGAGTGACAGGGTGGAACTCCGAGCAGTACTTC
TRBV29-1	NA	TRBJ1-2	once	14	CAWTSQTGGYGYTF	TGTGCCTGGACCTCCCAAACGGGAGGCTATGGCTACACCTTC
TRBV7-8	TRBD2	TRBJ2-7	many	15	CASSLTSGGHYEQYF	TGTGCCAGCAGCTTAACTAGCGGGGGTCACTACGAGCAGTACTTC
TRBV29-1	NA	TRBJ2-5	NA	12	CSVEAAVETQYF	TGCAGCGTTGAGGCGGCGGTGGAGACCCAGTACTTC
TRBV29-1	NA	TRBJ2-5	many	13	CSVTGAEGETQYF	TGCAGCGTCACGGGGGCGGAGGGAGAGACCCAGTACTTC
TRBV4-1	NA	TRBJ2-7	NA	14	CASSQDLVSDEQYF	TGCGCCAGCAGCCAAGATCTTGTTAGCGACGAGCAGTACTTC
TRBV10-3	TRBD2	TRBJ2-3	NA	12	CATGGAVDTQYF	TGTGCCACCGGGGGGGCTGTGGATACGCAGTATTTT
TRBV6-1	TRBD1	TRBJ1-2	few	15	CASSERQGGKDGYTF	TGTGCCAGCAGTGAACGGCAGGGGGGAAAGGATGGCTACACCTTC
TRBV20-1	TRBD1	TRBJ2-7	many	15	CSARDLGTGAYEQYF	TGCAGTGCTAGAGACCTTGGGACAGGTGCCTACGAGCAGTACTTC
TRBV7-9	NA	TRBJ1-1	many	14	CASSLSQGDTEAFF	TGTGCCAGCAGCTTAAGTCAGGGTGACACTGAAGCTTTCTTT
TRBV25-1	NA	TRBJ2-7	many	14	CASTPPAGADEQYF	TGTGCCAGCACCCCCCCGGCAGGGGCCGACGAGCAGTACTTC